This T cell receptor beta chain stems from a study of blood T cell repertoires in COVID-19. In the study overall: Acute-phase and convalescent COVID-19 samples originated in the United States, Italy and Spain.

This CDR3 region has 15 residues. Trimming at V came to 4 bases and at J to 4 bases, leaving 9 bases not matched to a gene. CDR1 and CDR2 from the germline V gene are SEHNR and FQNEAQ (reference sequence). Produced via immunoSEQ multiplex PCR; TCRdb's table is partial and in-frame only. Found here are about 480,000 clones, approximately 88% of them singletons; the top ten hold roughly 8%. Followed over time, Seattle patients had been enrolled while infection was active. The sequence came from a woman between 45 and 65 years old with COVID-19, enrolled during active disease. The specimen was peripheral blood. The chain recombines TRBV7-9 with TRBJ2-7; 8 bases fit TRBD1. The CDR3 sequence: CASSSGTGVRYEQYF. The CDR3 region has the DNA TGTGCCAGCAGCTCCGGGACAGGTGTAAGGTACGAGCAGTACTTC.